This TCR beta chain stems from a study of T-cell memory formation after mild COVID-19. This CDR3 is 11 amino acids long. The germline gives CDR1 LNHDA, CDR2 SQIVND (reference sequence). V lost 9 bases, J lost 6 bases, and 10 bases lay in between. TCRdb reprocessed the 5' RACE reads via MiXCR and lists one record per CDR3 protein. The sample lists 120,000 or so distinct CDR3 sequences, roughly 15% occurring once. What was sequenced was PBMCs or a T cell subset sorted from them (not recorded which). The chain recombines TRBV19 with TRBJ2-3, with D perhaps matching TRBD1 or TRBD2 (6 bases each). This TCR derives from an adult woman who had mild COVID-19 (a few samples of this study predate the infection). Cell type and time point are not known. CDR3 sequence (DNA): TGTGCCAGCGGAGGGGGTGATACGCAGTATTTT. Translation: CASGGGDTQYF.